This entry lists 18 T cell receptor beta chains sequenced from one sample in a study of OX40 agonist ivuxolimab in advanced cancers. Clones were read by immunoSEQ multiplex PCR, and TCRdb kept only the in-frame ones, dropping some. The sample has 70,000 to 85,000 clones, about 87% seen once. The sample consisted of CD4+ or CD8+ T cells sorted from blood, taken in a trial of the OX40 agonist ivuxolimab. Receptors were obtained from an adult with an advanced solid tumor such as melanoma, head and neck, liver or kidney cancer.

The chain links TRBV5-1 to TRBJ2-1; 7 bases are shared with TRBD2. Germline CDR1 is SGHRS and CDR2 is YFSETQ. The CDR3 is 16 amino acids. V was pared by 0 bases and J by 2 bases, with 5 bases of the junction left unmatched. This chain's CDR3 is CASSLGEGGPYNEQFF. In nucleotides, the CDR3 is TGCGCCAGCAGCTTGGGCGAGGGAGGGCCCTACAATGAGCAGTTCTTC.

V is TRBV19 and J is TRBJ1-1; TRBD1 agrees at 9 bases. The CDR3 contains 14 residues. Germline assignment: CDR1 LNHDA and CDR2 SQIVND (reference sequence). With V trimmed by 5 bases and J by 5 bases, 6 bases remained unmatched. CDR3: CASSVDRGTTEAFF. CDR3 nucleotide sequence: TGTGCCAGTAGTGTCGACAGGGGGACAACTGAAGCTTTCTTT.

This rearrangement joins TRBV16 to TRBJ2-5; TRBD1 agrees at 10 bases. CDR1 is KGHSY, CDR2 FQNENV, per germline. The CDR3 sequence is 15 residues long. J lost 5 bases, V lost 0 bases, and 3 bases had no gene match. The CDR3 sequence: CASSQSGQGDETQYF. In DNA form, the CDR3 reads TGTGCCAGCAGCCAATCAGGACAGGGGGACGAGACCCAGTACTTC. The complete variable domain, with remaining parts taken from reference TRBV16 and TRBJ2-5, reads GEEVAQTPKHLVRGEGQKAKLYCAPIKGHSYVFWYQQVLKNEFKFLISFQNENVFDETGMPKERFSAKCLPNSPCSLEIQATKLEDSAVYFCASSQSGQGDETQYFGPGTRLLVL.

This rearrangement joins TRBV7-8 to TRBJ2-7; the match to TRBD1 covers 8 bases. V shed 4 bases and J 0 bases; nucleotides not matched to a gene: 11. CDR3 length: 17 residues. Germline values: CDR1 SGHVS, CDR2 FQNEAQ. This chain's CDR3 is CASSSEADRGYSYEQYF. CDR3 nucleotides: TGTGCCAGCAGCTCAGAAGCAGACAGGGGATACTCCTACGAGCAGTACTTC.

This clone was picked up a small number of times. The chain links TRBV28 to TRBJ2-6, with 11 bases identical to TRBD1. The germline V gene encodes CDR1 MDHEN and CDR2 SYDVKM. The junction had 5 bases not matched to a gene; V was cut back by 7 bases and J by 0 bases. CDR3 length equals 17 residues. This CDR3 is CASTLDRGLSGANVLTF. The CDR3 DNA sequence: TGTGCCAGCACTTTGGACAGGGGGCTCTCTGGGGCCAACGTCCTGACTTTC.

This clone has a single count. V and J are TRBV18 and TRBJ2-3, with TRBD1 identical over 10 bases. The germline gives CDR1 KGHSH, CDR2 LQKENI. Trimming at V came to 2 bases and at J to 1 base, leaving 0 bases not matched to a gene. The CDR3 is made up of 15 amino acids. The CDR3 here is CASSPGTGGTDTQYF. The CDR3 bases are TGTGCCAGCTCACCAGGGACAGGGGGCACAGATACGCAGTATTTT. Full variable domain (rest looked up from reference TRBV18 and TRBJ2-3): NAGVMQNPRHLVRRRGQEARLRCSPMKGHSHVYWYRQLPEEGLKFMVYLQKENIIDESGMPKERFSAEFPKEGPSILRIQQVVRGDSAAYFCASSPGTGGTDTQYFGPGTRLTVL.

On this clone: The junction departs from germline at one end; a sequencing error may be responsible. The sample carries other DNA sequences with the same CDR3. The chain employs TRBV6-6 and TRBJ1-5; possibly TRBD1 for D (6 bases). Germline assignment: CDR1 MNHNY and CDR2 SVGAGI (reference sequence). CDR3 length: 16 residues. CDR3 nucleotide sequence: TGTGCCAGCGAGAAGGGGGGAGGGGAGAGCAATCAGCCTCAGCATTTT. Protein: CASEKGGGESNQPQHF.

The chain combines TRBV6-6 with TRBJ2-7; tentative D call: TRBD1 (6 bases). Germline loops: CDR1 MNHNY, CDR2 SVGAGI (reference sequence). The CDR3 has 14 amino acids. The V gene lost 6 bases and the J gene lost 3 bases, with 15 bases spanning the gap. The CDR3 DNA is TGTGCCAGCAGCTCCGCGACAGGCATCTACGAGCAGTACTTC. It is translated as CASSSATGIYEQYF.

V gene TRBV5-4 combines with J gene TRBJ2-1; D unresolved. Trimming removed 4 bases from V and 1 base from J, with 12 bases in between. Germline values: CDR1 SGHNT, CDR2 YYREEE (reference sequence). CDR3 length: 15 amino acids. CDR3 nucleotide sequence: TGTGCCAGCAGCAAGGGCACCATTTCCTACAATGAGCAGTTCTTC. Translating it yields CASSKGTISYNEQFF.

V and J are TRBV7-2 and TRBJ2-5, with D maybe TRBD1 (6 bases). The tail of the sequence fits TRBJ2-7 better, so the J call may be wrong. Germline assignment: CDR1 SGHTA and CDR2 FQGNSA. The CDR3 loop spans 13 amino acids. The CDR3 is CASSPRDTYEQYF. The DNA for the CDR3 is TGTGCCAGCAGCCCAAGGGACACCTACGAGCAGTACTTC.

This rearrangement joins TRBV9 to TRBJ1-4, with a weak D call TRBD1 (5 bases). The CDR3 totals 16 residues. Trimming stripped 0 bases from V and 8 bases from J, with 17 bases between. Germline assignment: CDR1 SGDLS and CDR2 YYNGEE. CDR3 amino acids: CASSVEPGRFSEKLFF. CDR3 coding DNA: TGTGCCAGCAGCGTAGAACCAGGGAGGTTTTCCGAAAAACTGTTTTTT.

The chain couples TRBV18 to TRBJ2-2, with 7 bases identical to TRBD2. Germline assignment: CDR1 KGHSH and CDR2 LQKENI. V shed 0 bases, J shed 1 base, and the junction held 2 bases outside the gene matches. The CDR3 has 16 amino acids. CDR3 sequence (DNA): TGTGCCAGCTCACCACCGGCTAGCGGGAACACCGGGGAGCTGTTTTTT. Translation gives CASSPPASGNTGELFF.

The rearrangement links TRBV6-1 to TRBJ1-2; D perhaps matches TRBD1 (5 bases). V dropped 6 bases and J dropped 8 bases, with 16 bases sitting between them. This CDR3 contains 13 residues. CDR1 and CDR2 from the germline V gene are MNHNS and SASEGT. The CDR3 bases are TGTGCCAGCAGGACAGATAATGCCAGGGGCTACACCTTC. Protein: CASRTDNARGYTF.

This clone was recorded a few times. The chain links TRBV6-1 to TRBJ1-2, with 9 bases aligning to TRBD1. CDR3 length: 17 residues. Germline CDR1 reads MNHNS; CDR2 reads SASEGT. V lost 4 bases and J lost 4; bases outside the gene matches: 13. The CDR3 region has the DNA TGTGCCAGCAGTGCCCGGACAGGGGCTAGGTGGTTCTATGGCTACACCTTC. It translates to CASSARTGARWFYGYTF.

The chain combines TRBV19 with TRBJ1-5, with TRBD1 identical over 7 bases. This CDR3 is built from 17 residues. Trimming cost V 4 bases and J 5 bases; bases outside gene matches: 14. CDR1 LNHDA and CDR2 SQIVND come from the germline V gene (reference sequence). The CDR3 DNA is TGTGCCAGTAGTAGGAGGGAGGGGGCAGGGCCGTATCAGCCCCAGCATTTT. It codes for CASSRREGAGPYQPQHF. Looking up the rest from reference TRBV19 and TRBJ1-5 gives the full variable domain: DGGITQSPKYLFRKEGQNVTLSCEQNLNHDAMYWYRQDPGQGLRLIYYSQIVNDFQKGDIAEGYSVSREKKESFPLTVTSAQKNPTAFYLCASSRREGAGPYQPQHFGDGTRLSIL.

The chain recombines TRBV4-1 with TRBJ2-2; D is perhaps TRBD1 (8 bases). The CDR3 totals 19 residues. V lost 4 bases and J lost 0, with 21 bases in between. Per the germline V gene, CDR1 is MGHRA and CDR2 is YSYEKL. In DNA, the CDR3 is TGCGCCAGCAGCCTCTACCTCACAGGGGGGGCGTCGAACACCGGGGAGCTGTTTTTT. Its translation is CASSLYLTGGASNTGELFF.

The CDR3 DNA reads TGCGCCAGCAGCTCAACGATGACAGGGTCTGGAGGCTACACCTTC. Amino acids: CASSSTMTGSGGYTF. The chain joins TRBV5-1 to TRBJ1-2, with 7 bases matching TRBD1. CDR1 SGHRS and CDR2 YFSETQ come from the germline V gene. The CDR3 is made up of 15 amino acids. Germline trimming cut 3 bases from V and 8 bases from J; bases unmatched to any gene: 13.

This clone was recorded only once. The chain employs TRBV10-3 and TRBJ1-2, with D hard to call. The length of the CDR3 is 14 residues. The V gene's germline CDR1 is ENHRY and CDR2 SYGVKD. The germline V and J ends were trimmed by 10 bases and 2 bases, with 17 bases remaining between them. CDR3 region: CATGSGGGNYGYTF. The DNA of the CDR3 is TGTGCCACCGGATCTGGAGGTGGGAACTATGGCTACACCTTC.